This T cell receptor (beta chain) stems from a study of cytomegalovirus exposure and HLA in healthy donors. The germline CDR1 and CDR2 sequences are LNHDA and SQIVND (reference sequence). The CDR3 covers 16 residues. Trimming removed 6 bases from V and 2 bases from J; junction bases left unmatched: 9. TCRdb's table, derived via immunoSEQ multiplex PCR, lists solely in-frame clones and lacks some. The table records about 250,000 clones, more than 85% of them present only once. Study conclusions and caveats: Rare sequences made up most TCRs, while some public TCRs were found in many donors. The tendency of first-cohort TCR clusters to co-occur in the 110 or so validation repertoires emerged from a later analysis.

To note about this clone: The antigen remains undetermined.

The clonotype was recovered from a young man in good health and CMV-seropositive. Sample: PBMCs. V usage is TRBV19 and J usage is TRBJ1-1; TRBD1 aligns across 10 bases. The DNA of the CDR3 is TGTGCCAGTAGCCACCCGACAGGGGGCTATAACACTGAAGCTTTCTTT. Encoded protein: CASSHPTGGYNTEAFF.